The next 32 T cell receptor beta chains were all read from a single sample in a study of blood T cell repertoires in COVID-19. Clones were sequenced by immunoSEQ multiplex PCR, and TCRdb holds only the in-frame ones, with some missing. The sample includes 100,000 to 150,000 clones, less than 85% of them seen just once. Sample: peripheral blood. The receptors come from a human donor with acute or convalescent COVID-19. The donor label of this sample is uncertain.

Here the CDR3 DNA reads TGTGCCAGCAGCCACGGACAGGGGGCCATAGTTAGTGAAAAACTGTTTTTT. Protein sequence: CASSHGQGAIVSEKLFF. This rearrangement joins TRBV4-2 to TRBJ1-4; TRBD1 matches 11 bases. The CDR3 is 17 residues long. Germline V gene sequence: CDR1 LGHNA, CDR2 YNFKEQ. V gave up 3 bases and J gave up 7 bases; unmatched junction bases: 10.

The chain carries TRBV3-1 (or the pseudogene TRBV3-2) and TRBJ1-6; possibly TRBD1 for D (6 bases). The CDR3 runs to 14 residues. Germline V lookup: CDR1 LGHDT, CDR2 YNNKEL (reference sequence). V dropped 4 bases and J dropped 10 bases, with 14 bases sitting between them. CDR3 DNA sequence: TGTGCCAGCAGCCCCAACAGGGTAGGCTCACCCCTCCACTTT. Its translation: CASSPNRVGSPLHF.

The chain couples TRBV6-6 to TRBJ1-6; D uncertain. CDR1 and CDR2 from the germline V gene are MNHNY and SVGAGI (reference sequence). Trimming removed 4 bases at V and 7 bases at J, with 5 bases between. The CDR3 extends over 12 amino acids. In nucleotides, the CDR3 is TGTGCCAGCAGTTCCGCGAATTCACCCCTCCACTTT. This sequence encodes CASSSANSPLHF.

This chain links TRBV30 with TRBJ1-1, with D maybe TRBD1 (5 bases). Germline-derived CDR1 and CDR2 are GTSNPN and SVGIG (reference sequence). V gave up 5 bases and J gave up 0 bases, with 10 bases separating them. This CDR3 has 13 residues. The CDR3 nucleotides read TGTGCCTGGGGGGCAGGAATGAACACTGAAGCTTTCTTT. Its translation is CAWGAGMNTEAFF.

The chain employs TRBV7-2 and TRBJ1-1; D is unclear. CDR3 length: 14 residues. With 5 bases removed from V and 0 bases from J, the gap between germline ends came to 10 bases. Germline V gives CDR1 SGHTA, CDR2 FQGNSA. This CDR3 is CASSLVGLNTEAFF. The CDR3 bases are TGTGCCAGCAGCCTCGTGGGCTTGAACACTGAAGCTTTCTTT.

CDR3 amino acids: CASKDRAITNEQFF. The CDR3 DNA reads as TGTGCCAGTAAAGACAGGGCGATTACCAATGAGCAGTTCTTC. The chain uses TRBV27 and TRBJ2-1; 7 nucleotides align to TRBD1. The CDR3 covers 14 residues. Trimming at V came to 9 bases and at J to 6 bases, leaving 11 bases not matched to a gene. Germline loops: CDR1 MNHEY, CDR2 SMNVEV (reference sequence).

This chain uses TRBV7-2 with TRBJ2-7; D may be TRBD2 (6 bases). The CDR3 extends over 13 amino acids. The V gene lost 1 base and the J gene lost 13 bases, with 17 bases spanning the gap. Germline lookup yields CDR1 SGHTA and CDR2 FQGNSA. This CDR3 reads CASSLVVGGTPYV. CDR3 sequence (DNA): TGTGCCAGCAGCTTAGTGGTGGGGGGTACCCCTTACGTC.

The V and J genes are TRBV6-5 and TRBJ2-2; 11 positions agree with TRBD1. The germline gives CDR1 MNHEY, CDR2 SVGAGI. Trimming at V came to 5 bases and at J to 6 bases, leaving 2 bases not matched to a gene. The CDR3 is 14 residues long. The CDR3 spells CASSRTGGSGELFF. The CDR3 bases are TGTGCCAGCAGTCGGACAGGGGGCTCCGGGGAGCTGTTTTTT.

The CDR3 loop reads CASRGPGLEGLNEQFF. DNA for the CDR3: TGTGCCAGCAGAGGGCCTGGACTAGAGGGGCTCAATGAGCAGTTCTTC. The chain has TRBV19 and TRBJ2-1, with 7 bases fitting TRBD2. CDR3 size: 16 residues. Germline trimming cut 9 bases from V and 6 bases from J; bases unmatched to any gene: 17. Per the germline V gene, CDR1 is LNHDA and CDR2 is SQIVND (reference sequence).

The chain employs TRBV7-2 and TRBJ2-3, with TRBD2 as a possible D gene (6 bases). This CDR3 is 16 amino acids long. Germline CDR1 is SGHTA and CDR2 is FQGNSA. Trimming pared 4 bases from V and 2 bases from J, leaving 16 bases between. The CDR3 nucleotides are TGTGCCAGCAGCTCCTTCGGGGGACCTTACACAGATACGCAGTATTTT. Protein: CASSSFGGPYTDTQYF.

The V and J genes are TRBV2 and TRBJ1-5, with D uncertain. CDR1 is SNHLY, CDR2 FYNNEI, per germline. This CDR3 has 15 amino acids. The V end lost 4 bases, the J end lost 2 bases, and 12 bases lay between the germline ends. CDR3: CASSGALSGNQPQHF. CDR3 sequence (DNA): TGTGCCAGCAGTGGAGCCCTCAGTGGCAATCAGCCCCAGCATTTT.

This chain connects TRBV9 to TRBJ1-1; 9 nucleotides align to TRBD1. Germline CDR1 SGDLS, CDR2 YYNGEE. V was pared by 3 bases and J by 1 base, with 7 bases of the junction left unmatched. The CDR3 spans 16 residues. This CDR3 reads CASSGPPGQGNTEAFF. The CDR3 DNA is TGTGCCAGCAGCGGCCCCCCGGGACAGGGGAACACTGAAGCTTTCTTT.

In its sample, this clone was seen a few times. The CDR3 DNA follows: TGTGCCACCAGCAGAGGAGGGCAGCGGTGGGGAGCTTTCTTT. Translated: CATSRGGQRWGAFF. The J gene is TRBJ1-1, the V gene TRBV15; no reliable D call. This CDR3 is built from 14 residues. The germline V and J ends were trimmed by 1 base and 10 bases, with 16 bases remaining between them. The germline V gene encodes CDR1 LNHNV and CDR2 YYDKDF (reference sequence). Using reference TRBV15 and TRBJ1-1 for the parts outside the CDR3, the full variable domain is DAMVIQNPRYQVTQFGKPVTLSCSQTLNHNVMYWYQQKSSQAPKLLFHYYDKDFNNEADTPDNFQSRRPNTSFCFLDIRSPGLGDTAMYLCATSRGGQRWGAFFGQGTRLTVV.

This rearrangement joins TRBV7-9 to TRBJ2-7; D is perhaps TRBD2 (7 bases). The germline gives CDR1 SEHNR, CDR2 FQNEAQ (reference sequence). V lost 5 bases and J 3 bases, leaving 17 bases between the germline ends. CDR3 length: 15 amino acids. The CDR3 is CASSTSGTQYYEQYF. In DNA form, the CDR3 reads TGTGCCAGCAGCACGAGCGGGACACAATACTACGAGCAGTACTTC.

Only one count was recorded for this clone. For the CDR3, the DNA is TGTGCCAGCAGCTTATTACCCGGGGATGAAAAACTGTTTTTT. Its protein product is CASSLLPGDEKLFF. V gene TRBV7-8 combines with J gene TRBJ1-4; no firm D call. The CDR3 extends over 14 amino acids. V dropped 2 bases and J dropped 6 bases, with 10 bases sitting between them. From germline, CDR1 is SGHVS and CDR2 FQNEAQ.

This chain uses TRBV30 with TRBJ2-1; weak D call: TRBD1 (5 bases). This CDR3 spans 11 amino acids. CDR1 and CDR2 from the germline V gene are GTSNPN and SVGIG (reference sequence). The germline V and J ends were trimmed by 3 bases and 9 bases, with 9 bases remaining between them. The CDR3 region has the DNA TGTGCCTGGAGACGTAGGGGTGAGCAGTTCTTC. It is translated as CAWRRRGEQFF. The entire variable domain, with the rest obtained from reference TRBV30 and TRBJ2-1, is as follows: SQTIHQWPATLVQPVGSPLSLECTVEGTSNPNLYWYRQAAGRGLQLLFYSVGIGQISSEVPQNLSASRPQDRQFILSSKKLLLSDSGFYLCAWRRRGEQFFGPGTRLTVL.

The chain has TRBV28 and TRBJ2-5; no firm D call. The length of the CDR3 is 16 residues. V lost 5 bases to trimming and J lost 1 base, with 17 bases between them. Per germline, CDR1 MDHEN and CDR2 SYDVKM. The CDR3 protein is CASSPLSGATQETQYF. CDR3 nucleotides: TGTGCCAGCAGTCCCCTTTCCGGAGCTACCCAAGAGACCCAGTACTTC.

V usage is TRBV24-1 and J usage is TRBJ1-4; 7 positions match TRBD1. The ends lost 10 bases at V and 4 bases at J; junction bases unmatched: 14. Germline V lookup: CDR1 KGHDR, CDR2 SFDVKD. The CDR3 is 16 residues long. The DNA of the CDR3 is TGTGCCACTAGCAAGGGGACCGGGACAGTTAATGAAAAACTGTTTTTT. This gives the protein CATSKGTGTVNEKLFF.

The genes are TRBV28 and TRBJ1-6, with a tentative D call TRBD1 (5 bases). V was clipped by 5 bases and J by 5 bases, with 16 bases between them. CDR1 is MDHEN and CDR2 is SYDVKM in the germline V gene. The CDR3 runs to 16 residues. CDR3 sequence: CASSPSRGGNNSPLHF. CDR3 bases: TGTGCCAGCAGTCCCTCACGGGGGGGGAATAATTCACCCCTCCACTTT.

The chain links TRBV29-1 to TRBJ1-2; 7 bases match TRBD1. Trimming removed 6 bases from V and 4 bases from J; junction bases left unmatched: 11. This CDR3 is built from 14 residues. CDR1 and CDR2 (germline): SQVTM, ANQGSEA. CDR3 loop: CSVIQFPGGYGYTF. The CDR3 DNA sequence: TGCAGCGTCATACAGTTTCCAGGGGGCTATGGCTACACCTTC.

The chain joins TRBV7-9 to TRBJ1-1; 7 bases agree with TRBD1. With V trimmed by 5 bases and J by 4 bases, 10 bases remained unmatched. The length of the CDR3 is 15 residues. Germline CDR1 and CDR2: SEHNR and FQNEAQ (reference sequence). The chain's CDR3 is CASSQGDGRGTEAFF. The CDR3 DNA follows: TGTGCCAGCAGCCAGGGGGACGGTAGGGGCACTGAAGCTTTCTTT. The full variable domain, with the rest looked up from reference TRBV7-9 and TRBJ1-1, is DTGVSQNPRHKITKRGQNVTFRCDPISEHNRLYWYRQTLGQGPEFLTYFQNEAQLEKSRLLSDRFSAERPKGSFSTLEIQRTEQGDSAMYLCASSQGDGRGTEAFFGQGTRLTVV.

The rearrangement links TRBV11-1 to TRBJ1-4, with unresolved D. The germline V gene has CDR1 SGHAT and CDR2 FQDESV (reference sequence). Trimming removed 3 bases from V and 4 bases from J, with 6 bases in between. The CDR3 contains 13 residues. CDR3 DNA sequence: TGTGCCAGCAGCTTCGGTCTTAATGAAAAACTGTTTTTT. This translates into CASSFGLNEKLFF. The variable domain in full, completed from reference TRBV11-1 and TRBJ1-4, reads EAEVAQSPRYKITEKSQAVAFWCDPISGHATLYWYRQILGQGPELLVQFQDESVVDDSQLPKDRFSAERLKGVDSTLKIQPAELGDSAMYLCASSFGLNEKLFFGSGTQLSVL.

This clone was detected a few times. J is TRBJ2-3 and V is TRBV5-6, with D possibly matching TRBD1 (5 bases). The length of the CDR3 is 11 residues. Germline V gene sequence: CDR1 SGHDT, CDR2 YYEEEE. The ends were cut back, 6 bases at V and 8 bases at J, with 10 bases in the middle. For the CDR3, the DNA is TGTGCCAGCACCCAGGGCGGTACGCAGTATTTT. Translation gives CASTQGGTQYF.

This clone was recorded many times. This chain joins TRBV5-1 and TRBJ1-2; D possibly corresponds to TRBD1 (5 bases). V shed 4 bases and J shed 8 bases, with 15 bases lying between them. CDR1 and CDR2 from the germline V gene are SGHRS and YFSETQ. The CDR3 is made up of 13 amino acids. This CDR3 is CASSRDRRDGYTF. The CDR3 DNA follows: TGCGCCAGCAGCCGGGATCGGAGGGACGGCTACACCTTC. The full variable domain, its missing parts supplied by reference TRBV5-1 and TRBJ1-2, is KAGVTQTPRYLIKTRGQQVTLSCSPISGHRSVSWYQQTPGQGLQFLFEYFSETQRNKGNFPGRFSGRQFSNSRSEMNVSTLELGDSALYLCASSRDRRDGYTFGSGTRLTVV.

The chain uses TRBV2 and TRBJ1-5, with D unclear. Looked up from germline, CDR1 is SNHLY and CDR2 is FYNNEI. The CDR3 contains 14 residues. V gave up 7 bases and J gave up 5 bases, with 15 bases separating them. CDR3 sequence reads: CASMAEVGDQPQHF. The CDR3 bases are TGTGCCAGCATGGCAGAGGTGGGTGATCAGCCCCAGCATTTT.

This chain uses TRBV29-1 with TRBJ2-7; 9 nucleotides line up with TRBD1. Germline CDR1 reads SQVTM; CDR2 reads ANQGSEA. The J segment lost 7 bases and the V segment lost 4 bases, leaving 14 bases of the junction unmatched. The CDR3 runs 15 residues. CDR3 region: CSVVQGDRDWGEQYF. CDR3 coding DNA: TGCAGCGTTGTTCAGGGGGACAGGGACTGGGGAGAGCAGTACTTC.

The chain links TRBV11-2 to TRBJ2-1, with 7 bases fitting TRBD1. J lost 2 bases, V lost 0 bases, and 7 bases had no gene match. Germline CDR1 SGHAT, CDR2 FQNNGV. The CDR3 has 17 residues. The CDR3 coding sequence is TGTGCCAGCAGCTTAGATTGGGACAGTTGGACCTACAATGAGCAGTTCTTC. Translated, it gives CASSLDWDSWTYNEQFF.

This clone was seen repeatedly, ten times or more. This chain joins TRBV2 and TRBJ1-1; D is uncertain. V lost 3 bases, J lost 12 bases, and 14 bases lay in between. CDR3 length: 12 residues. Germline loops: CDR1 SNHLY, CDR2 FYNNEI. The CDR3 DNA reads TGTGCCAGCAGTGAGTGGGTTCAGCGGACTTTCTTT. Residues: CASSEWVQRTFF.

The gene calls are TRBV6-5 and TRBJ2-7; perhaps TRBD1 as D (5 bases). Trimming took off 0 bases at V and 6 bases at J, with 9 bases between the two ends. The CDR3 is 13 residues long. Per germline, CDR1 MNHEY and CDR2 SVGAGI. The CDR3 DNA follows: TGTGCCAGCAGTTACTCGGACATGCTCGAGCAGTACTTC. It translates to CASSYSDMLEQYF.

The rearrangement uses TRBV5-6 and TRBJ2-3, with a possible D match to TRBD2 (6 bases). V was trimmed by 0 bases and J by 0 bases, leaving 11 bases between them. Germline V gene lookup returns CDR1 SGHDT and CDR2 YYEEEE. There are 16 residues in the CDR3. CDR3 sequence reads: CASSLEGLTSTDTQYF. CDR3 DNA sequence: TGTGCCAGCAGCTTGGAGGGACTCACTAGCACAGATACGCAGTATTTT.

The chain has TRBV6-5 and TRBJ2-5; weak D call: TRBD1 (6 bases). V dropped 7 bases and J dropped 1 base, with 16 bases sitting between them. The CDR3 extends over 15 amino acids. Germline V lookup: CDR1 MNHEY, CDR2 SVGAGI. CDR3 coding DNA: TGTGCCAGCAAGTCCGCTGGGACACCCCAAGAGACCCAGTACTTC. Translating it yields CASKSAGTPQETQYF.

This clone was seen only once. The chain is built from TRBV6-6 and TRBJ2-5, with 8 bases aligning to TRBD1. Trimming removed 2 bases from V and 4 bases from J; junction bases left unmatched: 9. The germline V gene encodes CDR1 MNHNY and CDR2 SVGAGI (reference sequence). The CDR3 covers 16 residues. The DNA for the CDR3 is TGTGCCAGCAGTTACGGGGCAGGGGGCTCCGGAGAGACCCAGTACTTC. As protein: CASSYGAGGSGETQYF.